The T cell receptor (beta chain) under discussion was sequenced for a study of blood T cells in healthy people across ages. Study-wide context: About one barcoded beta molecule per two T cells came from capture by template switching. Study-wide findings and caveats: Possibly, changes in expanded clonotypes were confounded because donor CMV status was unknown. Roughly linear age-related decline in beta diversity appeared, significant by age around 40.

A second PCR, run for about 7 to 12 cycles, used a sample-barcoded 5' primer plus a J-beta primer mix. TCRdb re-derived calls from the 5' RACE reads in MiXCR, one entry per CDR3 protein. Among under 1,000,000 distinct CDR3 sequences listed, around 34% were seen once. The V gene lost 2 bases and the J gene lost 7 bases, with 15 bases spanning the gap. The CDR3 spans 15 residues. CDR1 and CDR2 (germline): SGHVT, SQSDAQ. Only a few counts were recorded for this clonotype. Its antigen is as yet unknown. The receptor comes from a man aged 18 to 35 in good health. The specimen sequenced was blood. The gene calls are TRBV7-4 and TRBJ1-5; possible D gene TRBD1, 5 bases. The CDR3 reads CASSLTSGSYQPQHF. The CDR3 DNA sequence: TGTGCCAGCAGCTTAACGTCAGGGTCGTACCAGCCCCAGCATTTT. Looking up the rest from reference TRBV7-4 and TRBJ1-5 gives the full variable domain: GAGVSQSPRYKVAKRGRDVALRCDSISGHVTLYWYRQTLGQGSEVLTYSQSDAQRDKSGRPSGRFSAERPERSVSTLKIQRTEQGDSAVYLCASSLTSGSYQPQHFGDGTRLSIL.